This T cell receptor beta chain emerged from a study of T-cell reconstitution after alpha-beta-depleted transplantation in children. The TCRbeta library was prepared with unique molecular identifiers. TCRdb analysed the PCR reads with MiXCR anew, one entry per CDR3 protein. Here the sample spans around 600,000 distinct CDR3 sequences, approximately 17% being singletons. This clonotype turned up a few times. This clonotype originated in a human donor who donated a stem cell graft to a child with acute myeloid leukemia. The sample in question was PBMCs from the stem cell graft donor, obtained from the stem cell graft.

This chain's CDR3 is CASSHLGSEAFF. CDR3 sequence (DNA): TGTGCCAGCAGTCACCTCGGGTCTGAAGCTTTCTTT. V gene TRBV7-9 combines with J gene TRBJ1-1; D is uncertain. The CDR3 is 12 residues long. Trimming removed 6 bases from V and 6 bases from J, with 11 bases in between. Germline CDR1 is SEHNR and CDR2 is FQNEAQ (reference sequence).